This TCR beta chain is drawn from a study of control samples from healthy donors and cancer patients. Germline V CDR1 and CDR2: ENHRY, SYGVKD. The CDR3 spans 16 residues. The ends were cut back, 10 bases at V and 2 bases at J, with 22 bases in the middle. TCRdb's table, derived via immunoSEQ multiplex PCR, lists solely in-frame clones and lacks some. The table lists over 200,000 clones, roughly four fifths of them singletons. This sequence joins TRBV10-3 and TRBJ2-3; possible D gene TRBD1, 7 bases. The material sequenced was PBMCs. The receptor comes from a woman aged 55-70 years with lung cancer. CDR3 coding DNA: TGTGCCACCGGGGGAACAGCCGAGGGGGCCACAGATACGCAGTATTTT. Translated: CATGGTAEGATDTQYF.